The entry below describes one T cell receptor (beta chain). Measured with immunoSEQ multiplex PCR; TCRdb has only the in-frame clones, and not every one. Of about 100,000 clones listed, about four fifths are singletons. This sample is drawn from a study of blood T cell repertoires in COVID-19. On the study more broadly: The United States, Italy and Spain were the sources of the acute and convalescent COVID-19 samples.

Germline CDR1 and CDR2: MNHEY and SVGAGI. Trimming removed 8 bases from V and 4 bases from J, with 17 bases in between. The CDR3 has 14 residues. The chain recombines TRBV6-5 with TRBJ1-1, with TRBD1 as a possible D gene (5 bases). This clonotype was sampled from a human donor in a cohort sampled during active COVID-19. Sequencing was performed on peripheral blood. The CDR3 region is CASSRGGWGTEAFF. The CDR3 coding sequence is TGTGCCAGCTCCCGGGGGGGATGGGGCACTGAAGCTTTCTTT.